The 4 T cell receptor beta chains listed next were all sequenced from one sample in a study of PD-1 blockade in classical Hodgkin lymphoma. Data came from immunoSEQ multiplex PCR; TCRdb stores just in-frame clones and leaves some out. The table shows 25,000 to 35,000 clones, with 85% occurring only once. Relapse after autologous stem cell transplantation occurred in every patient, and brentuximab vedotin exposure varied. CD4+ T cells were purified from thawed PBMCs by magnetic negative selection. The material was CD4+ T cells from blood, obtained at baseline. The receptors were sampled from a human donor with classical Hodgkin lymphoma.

The CDR3 is CASSESAAYEQYF. In nucleotides, the CDR3 is TGTGCCAGCAGTGAATCGGCCGCCTACGAGCAGTACTTC. The rearrangement links TRBV6-1 to TRBJ2-7; D gene ambiguous. V lost 2 bases to trimming and J lost 2 bases, with 7 bases between them. The CDR3 totals 13 residues. The germline CDR1 and CDR2 sequences are MNHNS and SASEGT.

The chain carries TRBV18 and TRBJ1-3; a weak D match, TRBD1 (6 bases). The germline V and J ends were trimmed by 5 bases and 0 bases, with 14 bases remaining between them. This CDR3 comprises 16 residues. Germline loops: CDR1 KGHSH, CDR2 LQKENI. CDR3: CASSDGTPPSGNTIYF. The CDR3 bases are TGTGCCAGCTCAGATGGGACACCCCCCTCTGGAAACACCATATATTTT.

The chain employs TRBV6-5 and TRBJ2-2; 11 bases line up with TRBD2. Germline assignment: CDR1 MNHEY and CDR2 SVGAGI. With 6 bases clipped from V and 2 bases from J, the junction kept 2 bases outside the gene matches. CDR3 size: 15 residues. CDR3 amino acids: CASRTSGINTGELFF. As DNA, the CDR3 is TGTGCCAGCAGGACTAGCGGGATTAACACCGGGGAGCTGTTTTTT.

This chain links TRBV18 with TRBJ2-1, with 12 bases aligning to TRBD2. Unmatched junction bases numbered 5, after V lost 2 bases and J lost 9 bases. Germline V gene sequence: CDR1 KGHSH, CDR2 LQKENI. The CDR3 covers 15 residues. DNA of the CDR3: TGTGCCAGCTCACCAGGACTAGCGGGACTCGGTGAGCAGTTCTTC. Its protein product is CASSPGLAGLGEQFF.